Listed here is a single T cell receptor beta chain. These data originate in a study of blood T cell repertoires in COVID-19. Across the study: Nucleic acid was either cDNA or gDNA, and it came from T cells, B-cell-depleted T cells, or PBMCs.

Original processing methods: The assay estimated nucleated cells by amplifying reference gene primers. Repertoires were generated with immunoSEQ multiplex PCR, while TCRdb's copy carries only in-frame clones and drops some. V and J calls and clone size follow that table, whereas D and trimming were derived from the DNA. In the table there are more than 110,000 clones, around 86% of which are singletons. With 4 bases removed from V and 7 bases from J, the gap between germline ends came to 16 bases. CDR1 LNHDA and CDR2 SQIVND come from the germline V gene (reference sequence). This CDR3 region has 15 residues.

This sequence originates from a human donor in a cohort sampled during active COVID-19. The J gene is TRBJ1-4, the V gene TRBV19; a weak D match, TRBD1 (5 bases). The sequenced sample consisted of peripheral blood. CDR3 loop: CASSRWARAPEKLFF. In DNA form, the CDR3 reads TGTGCCAGTAGTAGGTGGGCCAGGGCTCCTGAAAAACTGTTTTTT.